This T cell receptor beta chain was observed in a study of T cells in Graves' hyperthyroidism and ophthalmopathy. Overall study: Before any treatment, at initial diagnosis, peripheral blood was collected.

RNA transcripts served as the template for amplifying TCR beta CDR3 regions. First-round RT-PCR of the TCR CDR3 relied on the HTBI primer set. TCRdb re-analysed the multiplex PCR reads in MiXCR, keeping a single row per CDR3 protein. The sample lists about 290,000 distinct CDR3 sequences, roughly 19% seen once, with less than 45% in the top ten. Patients showing uncontrolled infection, other autoimmune disease, pregnancy or lactation were ineligible. Together with thyroid ultrasound, orbital computed tomography, serum thyroxine and TRAb, clinical symptoms were used for diagnoses. After removal of 2 bases from V and 7 bases from J, the junction contained 7 bases not matched to a gene. The length of the CDR3 is 15 residues. Germline V gene sequence: CDR1 MDHEN, CDR2 SYDVKM.

The material sequenced was blood. This receptor was identified in a man in his fifties or sixties with Graves' ophthalmopathy. The rearrangement uses TRBV28 and TRBJ2-1, with TRBD2 identical over 8 bases. In nucleotides, the CDR3 is TGTGCCAGCAGTTTAAGGACTAGCAGTGGGAATGAGCAGTTCTTC. It translates to CASSLRTSSGNEQFF.